The 5 T cell receptor beta chains in this list originate from one sample, sequenced in a study of cytotoxic CD8 clonotypes in ibrutinib-treated CLL. Profiling relied on immunoSEQ multiplex PCR, and the TCRdb table lists in-frame clones only, not all of them. The table lists about 63,000 clones, approximately 57% of them singletons, with about 15% in the top ten. The sample in question was PBMCs, obtained after 12 months of ibrutinib treatment. The source of these receptors is a human donor with chronic lymphocytic leukemia.

The chain is built from TRBV5-6 and TRBJ2-2; possibly TRBD1 for D (6 bases). From germline, CDR1 is SGHDT and CDR2 YYEEEE. This CDR3 is 17 amino acids long. V lost 2 bases and J 5 bases, leaving 19 bases between the germline ends. Here the CDR3 reads CASSFWGFGGRTGELFF. CDR3 sequence (DNA): TGTGCCAGCAGCTTTTGGGGTTTTGGGGGCCGAACCGGGGAGCTGTTTTTT.

This clone was found many times. The chain carries TRBV29-1 and TRBJ2-2; no clear D. This CDR3 contains 13 residues. Trimming left V 4 bases short and J 1 base short, with 7 bases between. CDR1 and CDR2 from the germline V gene are SQVTM and ANQGSEA. As DNA, the CDR3 is TGCAGCGTTGGTGGCGGGAACACCGGGGAGCTGTTTTTT. Translation: CSVGGGNTGELFF.

The rearrangement links TRBV19 to TRBJ1-2; possibly TRBD1 for D (5 bases). This CDR3 is built from 12 residues. V was clipped by 5 bases and J by 2 bases, with 6 bases between them. Germline CDR1 is LNHDA and CDR2 is SQIVND (reference sequence). CDR3 coding DNA: TGTGCCAGTAGTCGGACAAACTATGGCTACACCTTC. Residues: CASSRTNYGYTF.

The rearrangement links TRBV30 to TRBJ2-5; D remains ambiguous. The CDR3 sequence is 11 residues long. Trimming took off 4 bases at V and 5 bases at J, with 8 bases between the two ends. Looked up from germline, CDR1 is GTSNPN and CDR2 is SVGIG (reference sequence). The CDR3 protein is CAWNDGETQYF. The CDR3 DNA is TGTGCCTGGAACGACGGGGAGACCCAGTACTTC.

This clone was observed at least ten times. The V call is TRBV28, the J call TRBJ2-1, with TRBD1 matching over 8 bases. Germline V gene data show CDR1 as MDHEN and CDR2 as SYDVKM. Trimming removed 5 bases from V and 2 bases from J; junction bases left unmatched: 11. The CDR3 extends over 17 amino acids. The CDR3 bases are TGTGCCAGCAGTCGCCAATACAGGGGGTATCCCTACAATGAGCAGTTCTTC. Its protein product is CASSRQYRGYPYNEQFF.